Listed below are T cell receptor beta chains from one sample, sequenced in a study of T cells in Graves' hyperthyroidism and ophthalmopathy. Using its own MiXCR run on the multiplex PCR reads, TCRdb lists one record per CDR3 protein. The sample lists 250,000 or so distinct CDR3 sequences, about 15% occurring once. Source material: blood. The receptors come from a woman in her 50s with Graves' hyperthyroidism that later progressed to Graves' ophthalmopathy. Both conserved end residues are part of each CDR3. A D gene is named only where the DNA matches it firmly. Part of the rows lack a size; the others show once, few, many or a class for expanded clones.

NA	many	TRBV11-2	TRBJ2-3	CAGTSVGDTQYF	TGTGCCGGCACCTCCGTGGGGGATACGCAGTATTTT
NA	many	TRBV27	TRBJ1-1	CASSSGVGLDTEAFF	TGTGCCAGCAGTTCGGGGGTGGGGTTGGACACTGAAGCTTTCTTT
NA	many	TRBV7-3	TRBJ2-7	CASSSSRGYEQYF	TGTGCCAGCAGCTCCTCGAGGGGCTACGAGCAGTACTTC
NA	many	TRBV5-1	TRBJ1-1	CASSLREGVNTEAFF	TGCGCCAGCAGCTTAAGGGAGGGGGTGAACACTGAAGCTTTCTTT
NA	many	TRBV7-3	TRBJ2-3	CASSPWGGPTDTQYF	TGTGCCAGCAGCCCGTGGGGGGGGCCCACAGATACGCAGTATTTT
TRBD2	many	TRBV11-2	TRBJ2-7	CASSLPTSDYEQYF	TGTGCCAGCAGCTTACCGACTAGCGACTACGAGCAGTACTTC
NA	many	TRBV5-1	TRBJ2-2	CASSLEVGNTGELFF	TGCGCCAGCAGCTTGGAAGTGGGTAACACCGGGGAGCTGTTTTTT
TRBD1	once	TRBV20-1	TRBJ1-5	CSARATGVAQPQHF	TGCAGTGCTAGAGCGACAGGGGTGGCTCAGCCCCAGCATTTT
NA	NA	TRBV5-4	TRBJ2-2	CASSPKGTFTGELFF	TGTGCCAGCAGCCCGAAGGGGACCTTTACCGGGGAGCTGTTTTTT
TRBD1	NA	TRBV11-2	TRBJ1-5	CASSLPQGGNQPQHF	TGTGCCAGCAGCCTCCCGCAGGGGGGCAATCAGCCCCAGCATTTT
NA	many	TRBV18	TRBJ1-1	CASSPLQGQGTEAFF	TGTGCCAGCTCACCCCTCCAGGGGCAAGGGACTGAAGCTTTCTTT
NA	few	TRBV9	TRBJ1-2	CASSGPDGYTF	TGTGCCAGCAGCGGACCGGATGGCTACACCTTC
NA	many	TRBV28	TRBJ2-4	CASSLGLLAKNIQYF	TGTGCCAGCAGTTTGGGACTTCTAGCCAAAAACATTCAGTACTTC
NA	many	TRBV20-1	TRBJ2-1	CSASGSSGSPTEQFF	TGCAGTGCTAGTGGGTCGAGCGGATCCCCCACTGAGCAGTTCTTC
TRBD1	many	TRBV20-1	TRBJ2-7	CSARGGQGHYEQYF	TGCAGTGCTAGAGGCGGACAGGGCCACTACGAGCAGTACTTC
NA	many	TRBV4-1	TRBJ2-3	CASSQEGRRQSTDTQYF	TGCGCCAGCAGCCAAGAGGGACGCCGCCAGAGCACAGATACGCAGTATTTT
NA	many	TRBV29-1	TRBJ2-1	CSCMSGFSSYNEQFF	TGCAGTTGCATGAGCGGTTTCAGCTCCTACAATGAGCAGTTCTTC
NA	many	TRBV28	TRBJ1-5	CASRTGSGSNQPQHF	TGTGCCAGCAGAACAGGGTCGGGCAGCAATCAGCCCCAGCATTTT
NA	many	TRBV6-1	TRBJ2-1	CASTRFYNEQFF	TGTGCCAGCACACGTTTCTACAATGAGCAGTTCTTC
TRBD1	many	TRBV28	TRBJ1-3	CASSLTGGPGNTIYF	TGTGCCAGCAGTCTGACAGGGGGCCCTGGAAACACCATATATTTT
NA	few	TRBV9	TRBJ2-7	CASSPSGAGWYEQYF	TGTGCCAGCAGCCCCTCGGGAGCAGGTTGGTACGAGCAGTACTTC
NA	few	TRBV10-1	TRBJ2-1	CASSEGLAYNEQFF	TGCGCCAGCAGTGAGGGACTGGCATACAATGAGCAGTTCTTC
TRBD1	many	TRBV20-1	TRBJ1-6	CSPQERDRGPDGVLHF	TGCAGTCCACAGGAGAGGGACAGGGGGCCCGACGGTGTCCTCCACTTT
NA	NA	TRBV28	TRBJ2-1	CASRPGGGWSSYNEQFF	TGTGCCAGCAGACCGGGGGGCGGATGGAGCTCCTACAATGAGCAGTTCTTC
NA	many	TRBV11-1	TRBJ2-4	CASSPDRELGLAKNIQYF	TGTGCCAGCAGCCCCGACAGGGAGTTGGGACTAGCCAAAAACATTCAGTACTTC
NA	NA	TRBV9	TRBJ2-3	CASSAGDDTQYF	TGTGCCAGCAGCGCCGGGGATGATACGCAGTATTTT
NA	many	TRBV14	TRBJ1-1	CASSGFDTEAFF	TGTGCCAGCAGTGGATTTGACACTGAAGCTTTCTTT
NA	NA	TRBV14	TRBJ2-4	CASSFSTANLAKNIQYF	TGTGCCAGCAGCTTTTCGACAGCTAATCTAGCCAAAAACATTCAGTACTTC
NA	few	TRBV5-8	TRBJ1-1	CASSPIHDTEAFF	TGTGCCAGCAGCCCGATACACGACACTGAAGCTTTCTTT
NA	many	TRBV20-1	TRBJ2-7	CSAPNAPSYEQYF	TGCAGTGCCCCTAACGCGCCCTCCTACGAGCAGTACTTC
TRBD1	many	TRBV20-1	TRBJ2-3	CSARAGTGGKDTQYF	TGCAGTGCTAGAGCAGGGACAGGGGGTAAAGATACGCAGTATTTT